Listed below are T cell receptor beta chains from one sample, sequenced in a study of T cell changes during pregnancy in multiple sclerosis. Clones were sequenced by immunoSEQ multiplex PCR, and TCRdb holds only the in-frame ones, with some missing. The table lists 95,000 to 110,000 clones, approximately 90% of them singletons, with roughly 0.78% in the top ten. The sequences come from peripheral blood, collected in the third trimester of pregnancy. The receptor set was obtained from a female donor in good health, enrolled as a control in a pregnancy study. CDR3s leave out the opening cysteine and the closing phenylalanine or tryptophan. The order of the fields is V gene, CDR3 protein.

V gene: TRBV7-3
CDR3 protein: ASSPRVNGGYT

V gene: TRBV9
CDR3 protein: ASSVARDYPAEQY

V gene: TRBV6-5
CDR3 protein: ASSYSGQGSQPQH

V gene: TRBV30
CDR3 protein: AWSHTDRAYEQY

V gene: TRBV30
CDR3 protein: AWSVAHRGGTEAF

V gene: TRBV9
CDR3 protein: ASSITGTLGYT

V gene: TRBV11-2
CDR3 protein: ASSLRQGKDEQF

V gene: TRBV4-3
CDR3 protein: ASSPSIIMQQGLGKLF

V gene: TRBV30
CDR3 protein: AWVPFTNEQF

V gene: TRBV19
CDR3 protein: ASSDRGPYEQY

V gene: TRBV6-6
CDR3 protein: ASSQGQSDSYEQY

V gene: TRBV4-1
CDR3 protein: ASSAQQGTFSGNTIY

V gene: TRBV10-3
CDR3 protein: AISEGSDSSAF

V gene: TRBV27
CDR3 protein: ASSPRGGGNQPQH

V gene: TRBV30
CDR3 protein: AWSAPPGTGGGGYT

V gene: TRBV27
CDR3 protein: ASSSTGSYEQY

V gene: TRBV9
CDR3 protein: ASSVAGGQETQY

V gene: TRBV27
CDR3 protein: ASTPRGDYSNQPQH

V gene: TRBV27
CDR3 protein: ASTPVGGSYNEQF

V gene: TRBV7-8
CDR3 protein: ASSLVGGSNYEQY

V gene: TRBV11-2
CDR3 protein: ASSQDRANEKLF

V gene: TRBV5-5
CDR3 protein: ASSFRGGEVYEQY

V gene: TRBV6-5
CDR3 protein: ASSYRTGGQPQH

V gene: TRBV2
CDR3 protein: ASRGLGQGATEAF

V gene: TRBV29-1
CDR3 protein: SARPGLAPNEQF

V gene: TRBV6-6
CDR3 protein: ASSPRGVTEAF

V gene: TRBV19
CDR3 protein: ASSIRTQAYEQY

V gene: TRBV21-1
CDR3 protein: ASSIRGRRNTEAF

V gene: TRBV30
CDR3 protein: AGRGGPETQY

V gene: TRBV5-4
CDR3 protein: ASSLVGGKNSPLH

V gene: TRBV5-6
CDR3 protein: ASSLGGQGGNSPLH

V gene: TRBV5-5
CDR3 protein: ASSWAQGADYGYT

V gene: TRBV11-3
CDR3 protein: ASSERGGYGYT

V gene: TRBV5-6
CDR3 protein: ASRKKGAGELF

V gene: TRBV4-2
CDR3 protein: ASSQDLQGVNYGYT

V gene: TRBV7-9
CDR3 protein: ASSPGGRDNQPQH

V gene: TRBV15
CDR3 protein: ATSRDQIRASGGVQETQY

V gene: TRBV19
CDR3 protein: ASSRDREVSVAF

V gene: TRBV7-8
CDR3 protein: ASGRTTGGYT

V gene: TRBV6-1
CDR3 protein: ASSKGLAGGPNTGELF

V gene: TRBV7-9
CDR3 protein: ASSLKQGAAYEQY

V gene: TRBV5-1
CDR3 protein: ATMKVSYEQY

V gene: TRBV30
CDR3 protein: AWQFGRDFHQPQH

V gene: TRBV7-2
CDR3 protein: ASMPGGQDTQY

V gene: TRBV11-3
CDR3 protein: ASSSGRTVSGNTIY

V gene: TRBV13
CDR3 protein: ASSLRSGGTEAF

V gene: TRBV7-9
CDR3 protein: ASSPSVGEQF

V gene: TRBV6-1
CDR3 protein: ASSEVDRGPWETQY

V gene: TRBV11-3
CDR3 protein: ASSLGRTSNSPLH

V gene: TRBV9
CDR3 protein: ASSTPMTGDQSYGYT

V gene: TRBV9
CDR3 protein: ASSATGEYEQY